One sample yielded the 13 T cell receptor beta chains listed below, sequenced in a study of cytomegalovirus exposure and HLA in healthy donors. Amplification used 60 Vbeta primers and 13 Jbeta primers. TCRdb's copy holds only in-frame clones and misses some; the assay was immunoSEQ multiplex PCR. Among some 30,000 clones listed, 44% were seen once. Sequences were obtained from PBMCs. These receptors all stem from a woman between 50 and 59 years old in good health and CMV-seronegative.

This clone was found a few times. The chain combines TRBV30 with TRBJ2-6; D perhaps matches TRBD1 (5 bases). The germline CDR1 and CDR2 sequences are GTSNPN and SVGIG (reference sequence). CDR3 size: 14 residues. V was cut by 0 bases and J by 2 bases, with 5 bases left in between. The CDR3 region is CAWSVGAGANVLTF. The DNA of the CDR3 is TGTGCCTGGAGTGTAGGGGCTGGGGCCAACGTCCTGACTTTC. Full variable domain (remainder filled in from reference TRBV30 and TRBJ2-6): SQTIHQWPATLVQPVGSPLSLECTVEGTSNPNLYWYRQAAGRGLQLLFYSVGIGQISSEVPQNLSASRPQDRQFILSSKKLLLSDSGFYLCAWSVGAGANVLTFGAGSRLTVL.

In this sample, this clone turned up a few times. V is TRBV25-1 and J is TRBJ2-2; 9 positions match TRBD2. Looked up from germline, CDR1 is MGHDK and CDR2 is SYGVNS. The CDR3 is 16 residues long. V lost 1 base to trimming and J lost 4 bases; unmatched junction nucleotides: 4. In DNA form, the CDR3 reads TGTGCCAGCAGTGAATCAGCGGGGGGACCCACCGGGGAGCTGTTTTTT. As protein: CASSESAGGPTGELFF.

CDR3 coding DNA: TGTGCCTGGAGAGGAGGGGCTAATGAGCAGTTCTTC. Translating gives CAWRGGANEQFF. The V call is TRBV30, the J call TRBJ2-1, with a weak D call TRBD2 (6 bases). The V gene lost 3 bases and the J gene lost 7 bases, with 10 bases spanning the gap. Per the germline V gene, CDR1 is GTSNPN and CDR2 is SVGIG (reference sequence). CDR3 size: 12 residues.

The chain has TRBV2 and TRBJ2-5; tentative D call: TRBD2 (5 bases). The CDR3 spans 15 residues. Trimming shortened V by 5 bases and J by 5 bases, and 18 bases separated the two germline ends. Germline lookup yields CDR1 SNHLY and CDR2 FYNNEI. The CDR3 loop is CASSWDPGLGETQYF. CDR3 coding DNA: TGTGCCAGCAGTTGGGATCCGGGGTTGGGGGAGACCCAGTACTTC.

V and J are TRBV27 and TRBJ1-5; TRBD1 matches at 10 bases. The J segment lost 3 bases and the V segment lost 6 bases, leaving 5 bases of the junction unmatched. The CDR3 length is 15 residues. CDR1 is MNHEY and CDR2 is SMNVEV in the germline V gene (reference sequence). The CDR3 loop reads CASSTGQGVNQPQHF. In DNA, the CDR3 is TGTGCCAGCAGCACAGGACAGGGGGTCAATCAGCCCCAGCATTTT.

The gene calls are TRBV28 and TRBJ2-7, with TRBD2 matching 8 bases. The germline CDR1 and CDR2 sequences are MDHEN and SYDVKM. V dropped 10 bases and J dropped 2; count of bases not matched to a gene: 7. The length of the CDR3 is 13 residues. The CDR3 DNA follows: TGTGCCACCTCGAGCGGGGGTCCCTACGAGCAGTACTTC. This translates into CATSSGGPYEQYF.

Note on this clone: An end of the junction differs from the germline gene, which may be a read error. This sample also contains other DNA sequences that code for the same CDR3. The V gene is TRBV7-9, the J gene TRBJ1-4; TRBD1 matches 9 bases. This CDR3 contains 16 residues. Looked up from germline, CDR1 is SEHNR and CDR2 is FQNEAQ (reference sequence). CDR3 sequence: CASSRGQGRLNEKLFF. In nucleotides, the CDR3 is TGCGCCAGCAGCAGGGGACAGGGCCGTTTAAATGAAAAACTGTTTTTT.

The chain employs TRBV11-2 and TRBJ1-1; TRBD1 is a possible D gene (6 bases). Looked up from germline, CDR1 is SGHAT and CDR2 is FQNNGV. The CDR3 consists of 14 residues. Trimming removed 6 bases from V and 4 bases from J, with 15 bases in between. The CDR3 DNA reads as TGTGCCAGCAGTAGGACAGACGAACCCACTGAAGCTTTCTTT. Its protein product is CASSRTDEPTEAFF. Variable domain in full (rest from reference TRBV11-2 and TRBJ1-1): EAGVAQSPRYKIIEKRQSVAFWCNPISGHATLYWYQQILGQGPKLLIQFQNNGVVDDSQLPKDRFSAERLKGVDSTLKIQPAKLEDSAVYLCASSRTDEPTEAFFGQGTRLTVV.

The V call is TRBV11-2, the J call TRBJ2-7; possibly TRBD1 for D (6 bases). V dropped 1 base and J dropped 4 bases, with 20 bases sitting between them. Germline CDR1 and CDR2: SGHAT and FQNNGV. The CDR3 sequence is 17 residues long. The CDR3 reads CASSLASRLGGTYEQYF. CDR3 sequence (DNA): TGTGCCAGCAGCTTAGCATCAAGATTAGGGGGTACATACGAGCAGTACTTC.

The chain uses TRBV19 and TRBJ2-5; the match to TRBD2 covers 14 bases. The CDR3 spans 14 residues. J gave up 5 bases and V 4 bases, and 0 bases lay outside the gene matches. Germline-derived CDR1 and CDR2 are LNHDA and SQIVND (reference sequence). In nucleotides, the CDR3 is TGTGCCAGTAGTAGACTAGCGGGGGGGGAGACCCAGTACTTC. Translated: CASSRLAGGETQYF.

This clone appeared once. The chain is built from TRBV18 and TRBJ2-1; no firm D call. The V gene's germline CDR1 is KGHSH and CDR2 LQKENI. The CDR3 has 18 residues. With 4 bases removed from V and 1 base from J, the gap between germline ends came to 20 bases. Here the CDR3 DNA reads TGTGCCAGCTCACGACTTCAAAAGGCTAGAGAATCCTACAATGAGCAGTTCTTC. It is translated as CASSRLQKARESYNEQFF.

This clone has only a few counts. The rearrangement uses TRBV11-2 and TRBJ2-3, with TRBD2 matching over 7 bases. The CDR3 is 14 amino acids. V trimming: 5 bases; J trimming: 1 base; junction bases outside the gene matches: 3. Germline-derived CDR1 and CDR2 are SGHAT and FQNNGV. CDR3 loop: CASSPTSGTDTQYF. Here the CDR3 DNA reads TGTGCCAGCAGCCCTACTAGCGGCACAGATACGCAGTATTTT. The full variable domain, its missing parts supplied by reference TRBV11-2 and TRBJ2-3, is EAGVAQSPRYKIIEKRQSVAFWCNPISGHATLYWYQQILGQGPKLLIQFQNNGVVDDSQLPKDRFSAERLKGVDSTLKIQPAKLEDSAVYLCASSPTSGTDTQYFGPGTRLTVL.

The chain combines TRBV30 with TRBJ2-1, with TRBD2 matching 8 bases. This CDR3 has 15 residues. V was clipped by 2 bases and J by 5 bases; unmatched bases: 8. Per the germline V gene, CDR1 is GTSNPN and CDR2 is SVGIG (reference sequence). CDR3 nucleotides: TGTGCCTGGAGTCTGGGGACTAGTGGCCACAATGAGCAGTTCTTC. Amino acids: CAWSLGTSGHNEQFF.